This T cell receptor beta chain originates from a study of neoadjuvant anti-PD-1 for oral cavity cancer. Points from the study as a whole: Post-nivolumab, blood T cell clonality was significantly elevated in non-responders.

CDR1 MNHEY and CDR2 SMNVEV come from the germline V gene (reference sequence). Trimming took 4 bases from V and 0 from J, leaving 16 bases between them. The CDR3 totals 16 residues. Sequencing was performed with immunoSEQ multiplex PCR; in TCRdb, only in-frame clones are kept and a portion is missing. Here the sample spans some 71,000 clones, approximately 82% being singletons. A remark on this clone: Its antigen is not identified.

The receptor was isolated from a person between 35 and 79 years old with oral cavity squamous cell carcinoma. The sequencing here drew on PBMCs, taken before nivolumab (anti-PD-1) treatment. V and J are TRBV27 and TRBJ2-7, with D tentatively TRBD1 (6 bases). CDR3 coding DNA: TGTGCCAGCAGTTCCTTTGTGAGGGGGAGCTCCTACGAGCAGTACTTC. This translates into CASSSFVRGSSYEQYF.